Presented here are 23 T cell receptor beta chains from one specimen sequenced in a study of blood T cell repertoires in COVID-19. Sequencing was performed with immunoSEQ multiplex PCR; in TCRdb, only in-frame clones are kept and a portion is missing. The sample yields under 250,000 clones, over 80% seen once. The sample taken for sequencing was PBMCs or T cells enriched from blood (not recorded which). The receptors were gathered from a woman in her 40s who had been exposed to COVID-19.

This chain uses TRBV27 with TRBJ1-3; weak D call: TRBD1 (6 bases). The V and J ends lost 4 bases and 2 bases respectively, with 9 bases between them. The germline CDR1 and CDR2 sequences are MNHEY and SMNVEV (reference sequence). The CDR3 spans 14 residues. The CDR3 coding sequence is TGTGCCAGCAGTTATACAGGGACTGGAAACACCATATATTTT. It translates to CASSYTGTGNTIYF.

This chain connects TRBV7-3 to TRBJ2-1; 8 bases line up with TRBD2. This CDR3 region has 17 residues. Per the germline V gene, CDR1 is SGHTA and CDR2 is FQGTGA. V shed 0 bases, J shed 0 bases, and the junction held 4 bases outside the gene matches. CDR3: CASSLTISGVSYNEQFF. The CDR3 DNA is TGTGCCAGCAGCTTAACGATTAGCGGGGTCTCCTACAATGAGCAGTTCTTC. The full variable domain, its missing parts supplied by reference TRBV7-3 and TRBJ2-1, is GAGVSQTPSNKVTEKGKYVELRCDPISGHTALYWYRQSLGQGPEFLIYFQGTGAADDSGLPNDRFFAVRPEGSVSTLKIQRTERGDSAVYLCASSLTISGVSYNEQFFGPGTRLTVL.

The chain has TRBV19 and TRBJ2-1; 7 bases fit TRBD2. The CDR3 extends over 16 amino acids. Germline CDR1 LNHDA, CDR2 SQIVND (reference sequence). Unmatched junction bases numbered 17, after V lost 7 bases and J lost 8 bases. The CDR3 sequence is CASTPWARESGYEQFF. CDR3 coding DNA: TGTGCCAGTACCCCTTGGGCGCGGGAGTCAGGGTATGAGCAGTTCTTC.

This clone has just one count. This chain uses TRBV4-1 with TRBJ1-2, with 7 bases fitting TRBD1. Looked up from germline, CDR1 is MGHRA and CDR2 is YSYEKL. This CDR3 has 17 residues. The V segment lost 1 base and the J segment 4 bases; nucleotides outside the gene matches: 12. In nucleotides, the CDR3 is TGCGCCAGCAGCCAAGTCATGGTACAGGGGCGTACCTATGGCTACACCTTC. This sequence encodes CASSQVMVQGRTYGYTF.

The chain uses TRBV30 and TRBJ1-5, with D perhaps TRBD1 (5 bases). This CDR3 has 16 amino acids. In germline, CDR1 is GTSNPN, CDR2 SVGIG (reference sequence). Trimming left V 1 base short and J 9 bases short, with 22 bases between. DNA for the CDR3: TGTGCCTGGAGTGACCCTAAACGGGGACTTCGGGGGCCCCAGCATTTT. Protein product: CAWSDPKRGLRGPQHF. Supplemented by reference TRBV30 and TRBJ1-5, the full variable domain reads SQTIHQWPATLVQPVGSPLSLECTVEGTSNPNLYWYRQAAGRGLQLLFYSVGIGQISSEVPQNLSASRPQDRQFILSSKKLLLSDSGFYLCAWSDPKRGLRGPQHFGDGTRLSIL.

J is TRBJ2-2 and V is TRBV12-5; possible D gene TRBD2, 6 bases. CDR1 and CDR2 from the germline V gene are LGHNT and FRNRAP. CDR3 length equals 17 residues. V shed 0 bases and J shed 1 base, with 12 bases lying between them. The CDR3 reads CASGLVRSSGNTGELFF. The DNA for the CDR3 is TGTGCTAGTGGTTTGGTACGTAGTAGCGGGAACACCGGGGAGCTGTTTTTT.

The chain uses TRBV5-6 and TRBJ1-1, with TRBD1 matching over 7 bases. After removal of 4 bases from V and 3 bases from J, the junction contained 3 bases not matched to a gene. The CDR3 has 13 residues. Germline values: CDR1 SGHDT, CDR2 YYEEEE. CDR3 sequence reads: CASSHDRDTEAFF. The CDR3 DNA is TGTGCCAGCAGCCACGACAGGGACACTGAAGCTTTCTTT. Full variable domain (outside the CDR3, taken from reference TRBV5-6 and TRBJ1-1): DAGVTQSPTHLIKTRGQQVTLRCSPKSGHDTVSWYQQALGQGPQFIFQYYEEEERQRGNFPDRFSGHQFPNYSSELNVNALLLGDSALYLCASSHDRDTEAFFGQGTRLTVV.

The DNA of the CDR3 is TGCGCCAGCAGCCGCTTAGGGGGATCACGATATGGCTACACCTTC. It yields the protein CASSRLGGSRYGYTF. The chain has TRBV4-1 and TRBJ1-2; possibly TRBD1 for D (6 bases). Germline CDR1 and CDR2: MGHRA and YSYEKL. This CDR3 contains 15 residues. V lost 4 bases, J lost 5 bases, and 17 bases lay in between.

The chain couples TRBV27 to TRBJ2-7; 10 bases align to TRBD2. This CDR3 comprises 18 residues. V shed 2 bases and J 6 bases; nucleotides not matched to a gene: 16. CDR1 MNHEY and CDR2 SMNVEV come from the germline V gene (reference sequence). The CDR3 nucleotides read TGTGCCAGCAGTTTAGGTCCTAGCGGGGGATCCCTCTACTCCGAGCAGTACTTC. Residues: CASSLGPSGGSLYSEQYF.

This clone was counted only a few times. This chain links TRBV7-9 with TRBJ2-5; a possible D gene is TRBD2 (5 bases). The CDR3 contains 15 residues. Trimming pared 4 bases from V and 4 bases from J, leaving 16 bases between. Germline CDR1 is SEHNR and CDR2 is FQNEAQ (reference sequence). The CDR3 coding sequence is TGTGCCAGCAGCTCCGGTTCAGGCGGAGGAGAGACCCAGTACTTC. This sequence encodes CASSSGSGGGETQYF.

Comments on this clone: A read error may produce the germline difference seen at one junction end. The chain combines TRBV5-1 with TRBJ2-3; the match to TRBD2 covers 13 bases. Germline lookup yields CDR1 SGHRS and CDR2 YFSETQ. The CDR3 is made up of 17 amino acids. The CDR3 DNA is TGTGCCAGCAGCGTAGCGCCGGGACTAGCGGGACTTAATACGCAGTATTTT. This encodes CASSVAPGLAGLNTQYF.

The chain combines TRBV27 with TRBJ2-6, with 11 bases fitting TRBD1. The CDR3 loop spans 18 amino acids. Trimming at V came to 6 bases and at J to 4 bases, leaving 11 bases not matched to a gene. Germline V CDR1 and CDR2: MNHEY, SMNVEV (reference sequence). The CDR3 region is CASRPWTGGAGGANVLTF. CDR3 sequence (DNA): TGTGCCAGCAGACCCTGGACAGGGGGCGCGGGAGGGGCCAACGTCCTGACTTTC.

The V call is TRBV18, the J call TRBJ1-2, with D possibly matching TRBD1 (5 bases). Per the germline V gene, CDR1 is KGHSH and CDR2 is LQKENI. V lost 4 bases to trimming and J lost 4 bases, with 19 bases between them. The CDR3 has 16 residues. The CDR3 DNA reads TGTGCCAGCTCACAAACAACCCTGACAGCTAGCTATGGCTACACCTTC. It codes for CASSQTTLTASYGYTF. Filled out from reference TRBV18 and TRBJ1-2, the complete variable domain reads NAGVMQNPRHLVRRRGQEARLRCSPMKGHSHVYWYRQLPEEGLKFMVYLQKENIIDESGMPKERFSAEFPKEGPSILRIQQVVRGDSAAYFCASSQTTLTASYGYTFGSGTRLTVV.

CDR3 DNA sequence: TGCGCCAGCAGATGGGGGGTTAGCACAGATACGCAGTATTTT. Translated, it gives CASRWGVSTDTQYF. The rearrangement uses TRBV10-1 and TRBJ2-3, with D maybe TRBD2 (6 bases). CDR3 length: 14 residues. The germline V gene has CDR1 WNHNN and CDR2 SYGVQD (reference sequence). V lost 6 bases to trimming and J lost 0 bases, with 10 bases between them.

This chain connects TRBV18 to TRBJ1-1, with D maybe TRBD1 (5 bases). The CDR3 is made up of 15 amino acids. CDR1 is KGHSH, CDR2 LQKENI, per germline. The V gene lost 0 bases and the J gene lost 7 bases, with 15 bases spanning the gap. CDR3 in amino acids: CASSPPNAGVDEAFF. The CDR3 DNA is TGTGCCAGCTCACCACCGAATGCGGGGGTGGATGAAGCTTTCTTT.

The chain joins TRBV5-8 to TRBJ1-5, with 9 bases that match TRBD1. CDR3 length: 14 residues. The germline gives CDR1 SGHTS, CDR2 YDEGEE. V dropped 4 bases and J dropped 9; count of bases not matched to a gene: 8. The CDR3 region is CASSHGTGNSPQHF. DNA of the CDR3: TGTGCCAGCAGCCATGGGACAGGGAATTCGCCCCAGCATTTT.

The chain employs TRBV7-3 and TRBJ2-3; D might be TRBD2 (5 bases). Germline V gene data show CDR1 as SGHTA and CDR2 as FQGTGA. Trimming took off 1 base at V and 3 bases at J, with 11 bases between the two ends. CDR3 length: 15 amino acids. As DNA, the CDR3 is TGTGCCAGCAGCTTAAGTTCGGGAATGACAGATACGCAGTATTTT. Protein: CASSLSSGMTDTQYF.

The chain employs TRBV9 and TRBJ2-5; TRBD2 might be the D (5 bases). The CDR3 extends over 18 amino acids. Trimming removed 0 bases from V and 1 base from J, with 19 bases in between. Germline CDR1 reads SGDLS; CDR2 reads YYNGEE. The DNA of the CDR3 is TGTGCCAGCAGCGTAGGAGTAAGTGGGAGAGCCCCCCAAGAGACCCAGTACTTC. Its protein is CASSVGVSGRAPQETQYF.

CDR3 in DNA: TGTGCCAGCAGCGGGGGGCATTCACCCCTCCACTTT. This sequence encodes CASSGGHSPLHF. This sequence joins TRBV9 and TRBJ1-6, with D possibly being TRBD1 (6 bases). The germline CDR1 and CDR2 sequences are SGDLS and YYNGEE. V dropped 3 bases and J dropped 8 bases, with 6 bases sitting between them. The CDR3 contains 12 residues.

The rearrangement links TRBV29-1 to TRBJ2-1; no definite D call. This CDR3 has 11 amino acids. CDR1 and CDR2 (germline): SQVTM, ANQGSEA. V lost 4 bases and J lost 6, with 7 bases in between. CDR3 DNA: TGCAGCGTTGTCCCAGGCAATGAGCAGTTCTTC. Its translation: CSVVPGNEQFF.

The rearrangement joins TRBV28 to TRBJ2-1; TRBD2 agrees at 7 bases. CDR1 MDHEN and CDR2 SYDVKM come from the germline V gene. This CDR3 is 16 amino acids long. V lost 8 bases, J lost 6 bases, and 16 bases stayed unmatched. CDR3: CASGPSGRGRTNEQFF. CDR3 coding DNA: TGTGCCAGCGGACCCTCGGGGAGGGGCCGAACCAATGAGCAGTTCTTC.

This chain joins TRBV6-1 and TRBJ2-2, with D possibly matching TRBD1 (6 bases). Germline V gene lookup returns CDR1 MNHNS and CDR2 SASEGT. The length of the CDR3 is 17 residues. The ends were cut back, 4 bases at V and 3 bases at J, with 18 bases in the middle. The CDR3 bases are TGTGCCAGCAGTGCCACATCTAACAGGGTGTACACCGGGGAGCTGTTTTTT. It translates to CASSATSNRVYTGELFF.

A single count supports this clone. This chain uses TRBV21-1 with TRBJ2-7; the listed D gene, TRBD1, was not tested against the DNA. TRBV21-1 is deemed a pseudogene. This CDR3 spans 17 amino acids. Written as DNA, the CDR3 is TGTGCCAGCATCACGATTCAGGGACAGGGAAGACTCTACGAGCAGTACTTC. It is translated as CASITIQGQGRLYEQYF.